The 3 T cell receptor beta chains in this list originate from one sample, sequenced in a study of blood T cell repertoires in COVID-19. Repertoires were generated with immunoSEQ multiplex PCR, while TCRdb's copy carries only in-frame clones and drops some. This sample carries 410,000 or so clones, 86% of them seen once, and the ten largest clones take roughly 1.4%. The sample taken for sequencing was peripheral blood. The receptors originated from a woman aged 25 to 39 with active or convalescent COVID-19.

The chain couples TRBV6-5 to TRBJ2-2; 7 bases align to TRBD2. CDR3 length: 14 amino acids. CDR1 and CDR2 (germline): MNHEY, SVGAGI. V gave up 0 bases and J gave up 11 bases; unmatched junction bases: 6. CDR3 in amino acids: CASSYSAGQTELFF. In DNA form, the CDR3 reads TGTGCCAGCAGTTACTCAGCGGGGCAGACTGAGCTGTTTTTT.

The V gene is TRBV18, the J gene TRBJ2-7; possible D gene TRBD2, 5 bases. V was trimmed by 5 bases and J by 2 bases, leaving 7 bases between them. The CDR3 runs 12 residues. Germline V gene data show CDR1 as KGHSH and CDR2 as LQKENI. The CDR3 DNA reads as TGTGCCAGCTCAACCGGGACCTACGAGCAGTACTTC. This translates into CASSTGTYEQYF.

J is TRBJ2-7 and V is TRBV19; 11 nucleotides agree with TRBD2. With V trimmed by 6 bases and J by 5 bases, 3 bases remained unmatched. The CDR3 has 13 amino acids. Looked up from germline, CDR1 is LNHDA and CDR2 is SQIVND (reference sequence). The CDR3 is CASSLLAGDEQYF. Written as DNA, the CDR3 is TGTGCCAGTAGCCTACTAGCGGGAGACGAGCAGTACTTC.